Presented here are 11 T cell receptor beta chains from one specimen sequenced in a study of cytomegalovirus exposure and HLA in healthy donors. Use of 60 Vbeta and 13 Jbeta primers characterized the PCR. Assay: immunoSEQ multiplex PCR; the TCRdb copy retains only in-frame clones and omits some. Recorded for this sample: approximately 50,000 clones. Sequencing was done on a sample of PBMCs. The receptors stem from a male donor in good health and CMV-seropositive.

This rearrangement joins TRBV12-5 to TRBJ2-1; 7 nucleotides align to TRBD2. CDR1 LGHNT and CDR2 FRNRAP come from the germline V gene. The CDR3 is 13 residues long. J lost 7 bases, V lost 1 base, and 1 base had no gene match. The CDR3, as DNA: TGTGCTAGTGGTTTGGGACTAGCTAATGAGCAGTTCTTC. It encodes CASGLGLANEQFF.

The J gene is TRBJ2-3, the V gene TRBV10-2; 11 bases are a match to TRBD2. The CDR3 spans 15 residues. Germline V gene lookup returns CDR1 WSHSY and CDR2 SAAADI. Trimming took 5 bases from V and 1 from J; bases not matched to a gene: 2. The chain's CDR3 is CASSLAGGGTDTQYF. CDR3 in DNA: TGCGCCAGCAGTCTAGCGGGGGGCGGCACAGATACGCAGTATTTT.

The chain joins TRBV28 to TRBJ1-1, with 9 bases that match TRBD1. J gave up 6 bases and V 4 bases, and 15 bases lay outside the gene matches. The CDR3 consists of 17 residues. Per germline, CDR1 MDHEN and CDR2 SYDVKM. In DNA form, the CDR3 reads TGTGCCAGCAGTTCCTCCGACGGGGACAGGGAAATGGCTGAAGCTTTCTTT. This gives the protein CASSSSDGDREMAEAFF.

The chain links TRBV5-6 to TRBJ2-7, with TRBD1 matching over 7 bases. V was clipped by 0 bases and J by 0 bases; unmatched bases: 0. The CDR3 has 14 amino acids. The germline CDR1 and CDR2 sequences are SGHDT and YYEEEE. CDR3 amino acids: CASSLGDSSYEQYF. CDR3 in DNA: TGTGCCAGCAGCTTGGGGGACAGCTCCTACGAGCAGTACTTC.

The J gene is TRBJ1-6, the V gene TRBV19, with D unclear. CDR1 and CDR2 (germline): LNHDA, SQIVND (reference sequence). Trimming shortened V by 2 bases and J by 8 bases, and 4 bases separated the two germline ends. The CDR3 runs 12 residues. CDR3 residues: CASSILYSPLHF. The CDR3 DNA is TGTGCCAGTAGTATACTTTATTCACCCCTCCACTTT. The full variable domain, its missing parts supplied by reference TRBV19 and TRBJ1-6, is DGGITQSPKYLFRKEGQNVTLSCEQNLNHDAMYWYRQDPGQGLRLIYYSQIVNDFQKGDIAEGYSVSREKKESFPLTVTSAQKNPTAFYLCASSILYSPLHFGNGTRLTVT.

The chain recombines TRBV5-4 with TRBJ2-7; 12 bases agree with TRBD1. This CDR3 spans 16 amino acids. V shed 3 bases and J 5 bases; nucleotides not matched to a gene: 9. The V gene's germline CDR1 is SGHNT and CDR2 YYREEE (reference sequence). CDR3: CASSSGRDRGLDEQYF. The CDR3 nucleotides read TGTGCCAGCAGCTCGGGACGGGACAGGGGGCTCGACGAGCAGTACTTC.

The chain has TRBV4-1 and TRBJ2-3, with TRBD1 matching 8 bases. After removal of 4 bases from V and 4 bases from J, the junction contained 13 bases not matched to a gene. Germline V gives CDR1 MGHRA, CDR2 YSYEKL. This CDR3 has 17 amino acids. The chain's CDR3 is CASSREPGGVGADTQYF. The CDR3 DNA is TGCGCCAGCAGCCGAGAGCCAGGGGGCGTTGGGGCAGATACGCAGTATTTT.

The V gene is TRBV9, the J gene TRBJ2-6; no reliable D call. The CDR3 consists of 15 residues. The V end lost 1 base, the J end lost 4 bases, and 9 bases lay between the germline ends. CDR1 and CDR2 from the germline V gene are SGDLS and YYNGEE. CDR3 residues: CASSVITDGANVLTF. The CDR3 nucleotides are TGTGCCAGCAGCGTAATCACAGACGGGGCCAACGTCCTGACTTTC.

The CDR3 DNA is TGTGCTAGTGGTTTGGACCCCGATAGTTTCTACGAGCAGTACTTC. This gives the protein CASGLDPDSFYEQYF. The rearrangement uses TRBV12-5 and TRBJ2-7; unclear D gene. V was cut by 1 base and J by 3 bases, with 13 bases left in between. Germline lookup yields CDR1 LGHNT and CDR2 FRNRAP. The CDR3 consists of 15 residues.

The chain combines TRBV6-5 with TRBJ2-7; D remains ambiguous. The CDR3 runs 14 residues. V was clipped by 4 bases and J by 6 bases, with 16 bases between them. The V gene's germline CDR1 is MNHEY and CDR2 SVGAGI. CDR3 DNA: TGTGCCAGCAGTTCCACCGTTCTTACCGGCGAGCAGTACTTC. The encoded protein is CASSSTVLTGEQYF.

This chain links TRBV29-1 with TRBJ1-6, with unresolved D. The germline gives CDR1 SQVTM, CDR2 ANQGSEA. The CDR3 length is 12 residues. Between the trimmed V and J ends, which lost 2 bases and 12 bases, there was a span of 11 bases. For the CDR3, the DNA is TGCAGCGTTGAATCGGAGGGCGAACCCCTCCACTTT. This gives the protein CSVESEGEPLHF.